These 20 T cell receptor beta chains share one sample of origin, sequenced in a study of T-cell memory formation after mild COVID-19. TCRdb reprocessed the 5' RACE reads via MiXCR and lists one record per CDR3 protein. This table has some 68,000 distinct CDR3 sequences, roughly 17% appearing once. Material: PBMCs or a T cell subset sorted from them (not recorded which). The receptor set was obtained from an adult woman who had mild COVID-19 (a few samples of this study predate the infection). Cell type and time point are not known.

This clonotype was seen a few times. This chain links TRBV29-1 with TRBJ2-7; TRBD1 is a possible D gene (5 bases). The ends were cut back, 0 bases at V and 5 bases at J, with 17 bases in the middle. CDR3 length: 15 amino acids. The V gene's germline CDR1 is SQVTM and CDR2 ANQGSEA. The CDR3: CSVEDGQGIPNEQYF. The CDR3 nucleotides are TGCAGCGTTGAAGATGGGCAGGGAATTCCTAACGAGCAGTACTTC.

V and J are TRBV9 and TRBJ1-2; D perhaps matches TRBD1 (5 bases). From germline, CDR1 is SGDLS and CDR2 YYNGEE. V lost 4 bases and J lost 2, with 15 bases in between. The CDR3 sequence is 15 residues long. The CDR3 sequence is CASSPNAGLNYGYTF. DNA of the CDR3: TGTGCCAGCAGCCCCAACGCAGGGCTGAACTATGGCTACACCTTC.

The rearrangement links TRBV5-1 to TRBJ2-7, with D perhaps given as TRBD1 or TRBD2 (5 bases each). Trimming stripped 2 bases from V and 1 base from J, with 10 bases between. The CDR3 extends over 14 amino acids. CDR1 and CDR2 (germline): SGHRS, YFSETQ. In DNA, the CDR3 is TGCGCCAGCAGCTTCCGGGACGGGTCCTACGAGCAGTACTTC. As protein: CASSFRDGSYEQYF.

This clonotype has just a few counts. The V call is TRBV7-2, the J call TRBJ2-4, with D tentatively TRBD2 (6 bases). Trimming stripped 5 bases from V and 8 bases from J, with 25 bases between. The CDR3 has 17 amino acids. Germline CDR1 and CDR2: SGHTA and FQGNSA. In nucleotides, the CDR3 is TGTGCCAGCAGCAGAGGGACCGCAGTGGGCCCGGGGGACATTCAGTACTTC. This codes for CASSRGTAVGPGDIQYF.

The gene calls are TRBV30 and TRBJ1-1; possible D gene TRBD1, 6 bases. Germline V CDR1 and CDR2: GTSNPN, SVGIG (reference sequence). The CDR3 contains 12 residues. V lost 7 bases and J 13 bases, leaving 22 bases between the germline ends. The CDR3: CASKSTRDKGFF. The CDR3 coding sequence is TGTGCCTCTAAATCGACCCGGGACAAGGGTTTCTTT.

This chain links TRBV15 with TRBJ2-1; no firm D call. Looked up from germline, CDR1 is LNHNV and CDR2 is YYDKDF (reference sequence). The V end lost 8 bases, the J end lost 6 bases, and 20 bases lay between the germline ends. This CDR3 comprises 15 residues. As DNA, the CDR3 is TGTGCCACCTTCGAAGAGGCAGGCGGTGGCAATGAGCAGTTCTTC. Translated: CATFEEAGGGNEQFF.

This clonotype was seen a handful of times. The chain has TRBV6-2 or TRBV6-3 and TRBJ2-7, with 7 positions matching TRBD2. Germline V CDR1 and CDR2: MNHEY, SVGEGT. Trimming took 7 bases from V and 0 from J; bases not matched to a gene: 6. This CDR3 is 14 amino acids long. CDR3 DNA: TGTGCCAGCACCGGGCGGGGGAGCTCCTACGAGCAGTACTTC. This codes for CASTGRGSSYEQYF.

This clonotype turned up a few times. V gene TRBV5-1 combines with J gene TRBJ2-3; weak D call: TRBD1 (5 bases). CDR3 length: 15 amino acids. V dropped 8 bases and J dropped 1 base, with 17 bases sitting between them. Per the germline V gene, CDR1 is SGHRS and CDR2 is YFSETQ. In nucleotides, the CDR3 is TGCGCCAGTACGACGACAGCCAGGGGCACAGATACGCAGTATTTT. Protein sequence: CASTTTARGTDTQYF.

This chain joins TRBV5-5 and TRBJ1-6; D might be TRBD1 (5 bases). Per germline, CDR1 SGHKS and CDR2 YYEKEE (reference sequence). Trimming took 4 bases from V and 9 from J, leaving 8 bases between them. This CDR3 is built from 12 residues. CDR3 nucleotides: TGTGCCAGCAGCGGCGGGGCTTCACCCCTCCACTTT. Its translation is CASSGGASPLHF.

This chain connects TRBV6-1 to TRBJ2-7; perhaps TRBD2 as D (5 bases). The CDR3 contains 15 residues. With 1 base removed from V and 2 bases from J, the gap between germline ends came to 12 bases. Germline-derived CDR1 and CDR2 are MNHNS and SASEGT. DNA for the CDR3: TGTGCCAGCAGTGAAGATGAACGGGGAGCCTACGAGCAGTACTTC. It translates to CASSEDERGAYEQYF.

Only a few counts were recorded for this clonotype. The chain is built from TRBV7-9 and TRBJ2-1; D ambiguous. Germline V gene lookup returns CDR1 SEHNR and CDR2 FQNEAQ (reference sequence). The CDR3 is 13 residues long. With 4 bases removed from V and 10 bases from J, the gap between germline ends came to 14 bases. The CDR3 sequence: CASSSPNHDEQFF. CDR3 in DNA: TGTGCCAGCAGCTCCCCTAATCATGACGAGCAGTTCTTC.

This clonotype has only a few counts. The V call is TRBV27, the J call TRBJ2-7, with a weak D call TRBD2 (6 bases). V was cut by 2 bases and J by 5 bases, with 10 bases left in between. The CDR3 loop spans 13 amino acids. Germline lookup yields CDR1 MNHEY and CDR2 SMNVEV (reference sequence). CDR3 residues: CASSLTSYHEQYF. CDR3 DNA sequence: TGTGCCAGCAGTTTAACTAGCTACCACGAGCAGTACTTC.

The rearrangement links TRBV20-1 to TRBJ1-1; D is ambiguous. The CDR3 extends over 12 amino acids. Germline V gives CDR1 DFQATT, CDR2 SNEGSKA (reference sequence). V was clipped by 5 bases and J by 5 bases, with 12 bases between them. CDR3 protein: CSAPSSLTEAFF. CDR3 coding DNA: TGCAGTGCTCCTTCCAGTCTTACTGAAGCTTTCTTT.

This clonotype showed up just a few times. The chain combines TRBV4-1 with TRBJ2-7, with a possible D match to TRBD1 (6 bases). V dropped 2 bases and J dropped 3 bases, with 20 bases sitting between them. The CDR3 runs to 17 residues. Germline V gene sequence: CDR1 MGHRA, CDR2 YSYEKL. DNA of the CDR3: TGCGCCAGCAGCCAATTTGGTCAGGGGACGCCCTACTACGAGCAGTACTTC. Translating it yields CASSQFGQGTPYYEQYF.

The CDR3 bases are TGTGCCAGCAGCTCACAGGGTCTGTACACTGAAGCTTTCTTT. It yields the protein CASSSQGLYTEAFF. V usage is TRBV14 and J usage is TRBJ1-1; TRBD1 might be the D (6 bases). Trimming removed 5 bases from V and 3 bases from J, with 13 bases in between. Germline V gene sequence: CDR1 SGHDN, CDR2 FVKESK. This CDR3 comprises 14 residues.

The V call is TRBV7-9, the J call TRBJ2-3; D gene uncertain. The germline V gene has CDR1 SEHNR and CDR2 FQNEAQ (reference sequence). The V end was cut by 6 bases, the J end by 3 bases, with 13 bases between. This CDR3 region has 14 residues. The CDR3 DNA sequence: TGTGCCAGCAGTTCAGTTTCGGGTACAGATACGCAGTATTTT. Protein product: CASSSVSGTDTQYF.

This clonotype appeared a few times. The V call is TRBV5-1, the J call TRBJ2-3; 8 bases fit TRBD2. This CDR3 has 15 amino acids. J was trimmed by 0 bases and V by 5 bases; bases with no gene match: 5. Germline V CDR1 and CDR2: SGHRS, YFSETQ. CDR3 coding DNA: TGCGCCAGCAGTTTTCTAGCGGGCAGCACAGATACGCAGTATTTT. This translates into CASSFLAGSTDTQYF.

The V call is TRBV5-5, the J call TRBJ1-6; D is uncertain. Trimming removed 0 bases at V and 0 bases at J, with 10 bases between. This CDR3 has 17 residues. CDR1 is SGHKS and CDR2 is YYEKEE in the germline V gene (reference sequence). The CDR3 DNA reads as TGTGCCAGCAGCTTGGAACAGACTGGCTCCTATAATTCACCCCTCCACTTT. Its protein product is CASSLEQTGSYNSPLHF.

The CDR3 DNA follows: TGTGCCAGCAACGACTTTATCAGGGATAACTATGGCTACACCTTC. Translating gives CASNDFIRDNYGYTF. This rearrangement joins TRBV7-2 to TRBJ1-2; D might be TRBD1 (5 bases). The CDR3 has 15 amino acids. Trimming removed 7 bases at V and 1 base at J, with 16 bases between. Germline lookup yields CDR1 SGHTA and CDR2 FQGNSA.

The J gene is TRBJ2-1, the V gene TRBV7-9; D gene unclear. This CDR3 spans 17 amino acids. Trimming took off 5 bases at V and 4 bases at J, with 21 bases between the two ends. Germline CDR1 SEHNR, CDR2 FQNEAQ (reference sequence). As DNA, the CDR3 is TGTGCCAGCAGCCCCGGTGGCTTCGGATCAGCGTACAATGAGCAGTTCTTC. Translation: CASSPGGFGSAYNEQFF. The variable domain in full, completed from reference TRBV7-9 and TRBJ2-1, reads DTGVSQNPRHKITKRGQNVTFRCDPISEHNRLYWYRQTLGQGPEFLTYFQNEAQLEKSRLLSDRFSAERPKGSFSTLEIQRTEQGDSAMYLCASSPGGFGSAYNEQFFGPGTRLTVL.